The 29 T cell receptor beta chains listed next were all sequenced from one sample in a study of patients and donors after allogeneic stem cell transplantation. TCRdb processed the RT-PCR reads anew with MiXCR; each CDR3 protein has one entry. The sample contains over 25,000 distinct CDR3 sequences, roughly a third of which appear only once. Input material: blood, either unsorted or a sorted T cell fraction (not recorded which). The receptor source for this set is a human donor who was either an allogeneic HSCT recipient or a stem cell or donor lymphocyte infusion donor (not recorded which). It is not recorded whose cells these are; they may come from a transplant donor.

The sample holds one count of this clonotype. The chain joins TRBV6-5 to TRBJ2-7, with 8 bases that match TRBD2. The CDR3 has 14 residues. Germline lookup yields CDR1 MNHEY and CDR2 SVGAGI. V lost 6 bases to trimming and J lost 2 bases; unmatched junction nucleotides: 6. The CDR3 DNA reads TGTGCCAGCAGATTCAGCGGGAGCACCTACGAGCAGTACTTC. Translating it yields CASRFSGSTYEQYF.

The chain uses TRBV10-3 and TRBJ2-7; 7 nucleotides line up with TRBD2. V lost 7 bases and J lost 2; bases outside the gene matches: 14. Per the germline V gene, CDR1 is ENHRY and CDR2 is SYGVKD. The CDR3 length is 16 residues. CDR3 region: CAINPRTSESTYEQYV. CDR3 nucleotide sequence: TGTGCCATCAACCCCAGGACTAGTGAATCCACCTACGAGCAGTACGTC.

This clonotype was recorded a few times. This chain joins TRBV12-3 or TRBV12-4 and TRBJ2-3, with TRBD2 matching over 9 bases. V trimming: 7 bases; J trimming: 4 bases; junction bases outside the gene matches: 9. This CDR3 is built from 15 residues. DNA of the CDR3: TGTGCCAGCAAACGGACTAGCGTTGAGGCAGATACGCAGTATTTT. Amino acids: CASKRTSVEADTQYF.

This clonotype was seen only a few times. This chain uses TRBV5-1 with TRBJ1-3; D not certain. V lost 0 bases and J lost 0, with 7 bases in between. This CDR3 spans 15 amino acids. In germline, CDR1 is SGHRS, CDR2 YFSETQ. The CDR3 spells CASSLDGSSGNTIYF. CDR3 DNA sequence: TGCGCCAGCAGCTTGGACGGAAGCTCTGGAAACACCATATATTTT.

The chain carries TRBV12-3 or TRBV12-4 and TRBJ1-2; no clear D gene. The CDR3 covers 14 residues. The V end was cut by 3 bases, the J end by 6 bases, with 14 bases between. CDR3 amino acids: CASSFGSQPHGYTF. The CDR3 DNA reads TGTGCCAGCAGTTTTGGCAGCCAACCCCATGGCTACACCTTC.

This clonotype came up once. V and J are TRBV2 and TRBJ2-7; D may be TRBD1 (6 bases). The CDR3 spans 15 residues. The germline V and J ends were trimmed by 3 bases and 1 base, with 13 bases remaining between them. The germline V gene has CDR1 SNHLY and CDR2 FYNNEI. Here the CDR3 reads CASSERTAISYEQYF. CDR3 coding DNA: TGTGCCAGCAGTGAGCGGACAGCGATATCCTACGAGCAGTACTTC.

V usage is TRBV7-7 and J usage is TRBJ2-1; 11 bases map to TRBD2. Germline-derived CDR1 and CDR2 are SSHAT and FNYEAQ (reference sequence). V lost 1 base, J lost 6 bases, and 2 bases stayed unmatched. The CDR3 has 15 amino acids. The CDR3 DNA reads as TGTGCCAGCAGCTTAGGGACTAGCGGGCGCAATGAGCAGTTCTTC. Its protein is CASSLGTSGRNEQFF.

The V gene is TRBV29-1, the J gene TRBJ2-5; perhaps TRBD1 as D (5 bases). Trimming stripped 7 bases from V and 4 bases from J, with 22 bases between. CDR1 SQVTM and CDR2 ANQGSEA come from the germline V gene. The CDR3 is 15 residues long. The CDR3 region has the DNA TGCAGCGCCCGAACCCTTCGACAGAGAGGAGAGACCCAGTACTTC. Its translation: CSARTLRQRGETQYF.

The chain recombines TRBV7-6 with TRBJ2-5; 11 bases are shared with TRBD2. Trimming at V came to 7 bases and at J to 4 bases, leaving 11 bases not matched to a gene. Germline V CDR1 and CDR2: SGHVS, FNYEAQ. The CDR3 runs to 16 residues. For the CDR3, the DNA is TGTGCCAGCACCCGTTCTAGCGGGAGGACCGGAGAGACCCAGTACTTC. It specifies CASTRSSGRTGETQYF.

In its sample, this clonotype was seen a few times. CDR3 in amino acids: CASSPHRDYGYTF. In DNA, the CDR3 is TGTGCCAGCTCACCCCACAGAGACTATGGCTACACCTTC. The chain uses TRBV18 and TRBJ1-2; D remains unclear. Germline assignment: CDR1 KGHSH and CDR2 LQKENI. This CDR3 region has 13 residues. V lost 3 bases, J lost 3 bases, and 8 bases lay in between.

This clonotype turned up a few times. The J gene is TRBJ2-1, the V gene TRBV7-9; tentatively, D is TRBD1 (6 bases). CDR1 SEHNR and CDR2 FQNEAQ come from the germline V gene (reference sequence). Trimming pared 5 bases from V and 8 bases from J, leaving 19 bases between. This CDR3 spans 15 amino acids. CDR3: CASSLTGEIGHEQFF. DNA for the CDR3: TGTGCCAGCAGCCTGACAGGTGAAATCGGGCATGAGCAGTTCTTC.

The gene calls are TRBV6-2 or TRBV6-3 and TRBJ2-1; TRBD2 matches at 7 bases. With V trimmed by 6 bases and J by 5 bases, 13 bases remained unmatched. CDR3 size: 16 residues. Germline V gives CDR1 MNHEY, CDR2 SVGEGT. The CDR3 DNA follows: TGTGCCAGCAGCCACGGGGCAGGGAGGGGAAACAATGAGCAGTTCTTC. Translation: CASSHGAGRGNNEQFF.

This clonotype was seen a few times. The rearrangement joins TRBV20-1 to TRBJ1-1; the D is unclear. CDR1 is DFQATT and CDR2 is SNEGSKA in the germline V gene (reference sequence). Trimming took off 6 bases at V and 4 bases at J, with 12 bases between the two ends. CDR3 length: 12 amino acids. For the CDR3, the DNA is TGCAGTGCCACTAGGGTCTCCACTGAAGCTTTCTTT. It is translated as CSATRVSTEAFF.

This clonotype has just one count. The V gene is TRBV6-1, the J gene TRBJ1-2, with D maybe TRBD1 (5 bases). Looked up from germline, CDR1 is MNHNS and CDR2 is SASEGT. The germline V and J ends were trimmed by 5 bases and 3 bases, with 13 bases remaining between them. The CDR3 loop spans 14 amino acids. The CDR3 region is CASSTAWGDYGYTF. The CDR3 nucleotides are TGTGCCAGCAGTACAGCCTGGGGGGACTATGGCTACACCTTC.

The rearrangement links TRBV7-9 to TRBJ1-1, with no clear D. CDR1 SEHNR and CDR2 FQNEAQ come from the germline V gene (reference sequence). This CDR3 comprises 15 residues. Trimming left V 1 base short and J 5 bases short, with 14 bases between. The CDR3 region is CASSLDLWGWTEAFF. DNA for the CDR3: TGTGCCAGCAGCTTAGATTTGTGGGGTTGGACTGAAGCTTTCTTT.

The chain has TRBV13 and TRBJ2-1, with D perhaps matching TRBD1 (5 bases). Looked up from germline, CDR1 is PRHDT and CDR2 is FYEKMQ (reference sequence). Trimming shortened V by 5 bases and J by 2 bases, and 16 bases separated the two germline ends. The CDR3 is 16 residues long. The CDR3: CASSPEGAETYNEQFF. The DNA of the CDR3 is TGTGCCAGCAGCCCCGAAGGGGCGGAAACCTACAATGAGCAGTTCTTC.

This clonotype was picked up one time. This chain links TRBV15 with TRBJ2-1, with 9 bases fitting TRBD2. The CDR3 is 14 amino acids. V lost 1 base, J lost 8 bases, and 3 bases stayed unmatched. Germline V gene lookup returns CDR1 LNHNV and CDR2 YYDKDF (reference sequence). The CDR3 region is CATSRGLAEDEQFF. The CDR3 coding sequence is TGTGCCACCAGCAGAGGACTAGCGGAAGATGAGCAGTTCTTC.

The chain has TRBV4-3 and TRBJ2-3; D unresolved. The CDR3 length is 15 residues. V gave up 1 base and J gave up 6 bases, with 14 bases separating them. The V gene's germline CDR1 is LGHNA and CDR2 YSLEER. The CDR3 here is CASSQGLNLGDTQYF. Here the CDR3 DNA reads TGCGCCAGCAGCCAAGGCCTCAACCTGGGGGATACGCAGTATTTT.

This chain joins TRBV5-5 and TRBJ2-7; 10 bases line up with TRBD1. Germline trimming cut 5 bases from V and 5 bases from J; bases unmatched to any gene: 13. The CDR3 is 16 residues long. In germline, CDR1 is SGHKS, CDR2 YYEKEE (reference sequence). The CDR3 reads CASRSAPGQGIHEQYV. The CDR3, as DNA: TGTGCCAGCAGATCCGCGCCGGGACAGGGGATCCACGAGCAGTACGTC.

In its sample, this clonotype was seen many times. The genes are TRBV19 and TRBJ1-1; D is ambiguous. Trimming removed 2 bases at V and 1 base at J, with 8 bases between. This CDR3 is built from 14 residues. CDR1 and CDR2 (germline): LNHDA, SQIVND (reference sequence). The CDR3 loop reads CASSIRTKNTEAFF. CDR3 coding DNA: TGTGCCAGTAGTATAAGAACAAAGAACACTGAAGCTTTCTTT. The complete variable domain, with remaining parts taken from reference TRBV19 and TRBJ1-1, reads DGGITQSPKYLFRKEGQNVTLSCEQNLNHDAMYWYRQDPGQGLRLIYYSQIVNDFQKGDIAEGYSVSREKKESFPLTVTSAQKNPTAFYLCASSIRTKNTEAFFGQGTRLTVV.

This rearrangement joins TRBV7-2 to TRBJ1-1, with 7 bases fitting TRBD1. The germline gives CDR1 SGHTA, CDR2 FQGNSA. The junction had 0 bases not matched to a gene; V was cut back by 1 base and J by 4 bases. The CDR3 contains 13 residues. CDR3 sequence (DNA): TGTGCCAGCAGCTTAGACAGGGGCACTGAAGCTTTCTTT. Encoded protein: CASSLDRGTEAFF.

This chain connects TRBV24-1 to TRBJ2-3; perhaps TRBD1 as D (7 bases). The germline V and J ends were trimmed by 9 bases and 2 bases, with 11 bases remaining between them. Germline CDR1 KGHDR, CDR2 SFDVKD. The CDR3 runs 13 residues. In DNA, the CDR3 is TGTGCCACCGGAGGGGGCGACACAGATACGCAGTATTTT. Its translation is CATGGGDTDTQYF.

The gene calls are TRBV12-3 or TRBV12-4 and TRBJ2-1; 9 positions agree with TRBD1. This CDR3 comprises 14 residues. J gave up 9 bases and V 5 bases, and 8 bases lay outside the gene matches. The DNA of the CDR3 is TGTGCCAGCAGTCCCGGGACAGGGAACATTGAGCAGTTCTTC. Translating it yields CASSPGTGNIEQFF.

The chain links TRBV12-3 or TRBV12-4 to TRBJ1-5, with 9 bases that match TRBD1. The V gene end was trimmed by 4 bases and the J gene end by 0 bases; junction bases not matched to a gene: 13. The length of the CDR3 is 19 residues. CDR3 nucleotide sequence: TGTGCCAGCAGTTCTATGCCGGGACAGGGCCATTATAGCAATCAGCCCCAGCATTTT. Amino acid sequence: CASSSMPGQGHYSNQPQHF.

The chain recombines TRBV7-2 with TRBJ1-2; the match to TRBD1 covers 7 bases. J was trimmed by 1 base and V by 5 bases; bases with no gene match: 4. CDR3 length equals 14 residues. Germline CDR1 is SGHTA and CDR2 is FQGNSA. CDR3 sequence: CASSVRDSNYGYTF. Here the CDR3 DNA reads TGTGCCAGCAGCGTCCGGGACAGTAACTATGGCTACACCTTC.

This chain links TRBV5-1 with TRBJ1-3, with TRBD1 identical over 7 bases. V shed 3 bases, J shed 9 bases, and the junction held 9 bases outside the gene matches. This CDR3 is built from 14 residues. Germline CDR1 is SGHRS and CDR2 is YFSETQ. CDR3 sequence reads: CASSWDTTGTTIYF. For the CDR3, the DNA is TGCGCCAGCAGCTGGGACACGACAGGGACCACCATATATTTT.

The V and J genes are TRBV7-2 and TRBJ2-2; the match to TRBD1 covers 7 bases. The trim removed 5 bases at V and 4 bases at J, leaving 4 bases unmatched. This CDR3 has 14 residues. Germline V lookup: CDR1 SGHTA, CDR2 FQGNSA. The CDR3 region has the DNA TGTGCCAGCAGCCAGACAGGGCCCACCGGGGAGCTGTTTTTT. Encoded protein: CASSQTGPTGELFF.

The gene calls are TRBV10-3 and TRBJ2-1; possible D gene TRBD2, 6 bases. The germline V gene encodes CDR1 ENHRY and CDR2 SYGVKD. V lost 8 bases and J lost 0, with 23 bases in between. CDR3 size: 18 residues. The CDR3 DNA sequence: TGTGCCATCGGATCAGACCTGGTGGAGGGAAGCTCCTACAATGAGCAGTTCTTC. Protein: CAIGSDLVEGSSYNEQFF.

This clonotype came up a few times. For the CDR3, the DNA is TGTGCCAGCAGTTTGAACGCAGTTGAAGCTTTCTTT. This encodes CASSLNAVEAFF. This chain links TRBV12-3 or TRBV12-4 with TRBJ1-1; D uncertain. The CDR3 totals 12 residues. The V end was cut by 3 bases, the J end by 7 bases, with 9 bases between.